One and the same sample provided the 26 T cell receptor beta chains below, sequenced in a study of T cell responses to AZD1222 COVID-19 vaccine. Clones were read by immunoSEQ multiplex PCR, and TCRdb kept only the in-frame ones, dropping some. The sample has 88,000 or so clones; under 90% are singletons. The sequences come from peripheral blood, collected on day 0 of AZD1222 vaccination. Receptors originate from an adult in good health.

The rearrangement joins TRBV12-3 or TRBV12-4 to TRBJ2-1, with 7 bases identical to TRBD2. V shed 5 bases and J 11 bases; nucleotides not matched to a gene: 9. The CDR3 is 13 residues long. As DNA, the CDR3 is TGTGCCAGCAGTCCAGGTAGCGGGCCGAAGCAGTTCTTC. Its protein product is CASSPGSGPKQFF.

This chain joins TRBV10-3 and TRBJ2-1, with D uncertain. V lost 4 bases and J lost 4, with 17 bases in between. In germline, CDR1 is ENHRY, CDR2 SYGVKD. The CDR3 is 16 residues long. Written as DNA, the CDR3 is TGTGCCATCAGTGTTTACACGGAATCCTCTTACAATGAGCAGTTCTTC. The encoded protein is CAISVYTESSYNEQFF.

The chain has TRBV10-3 and TRBJ2-7, with 9 bases aligning to TRBD2. This CDR3 spans 15 amino acids. In germline, CDR1 is ENHRY, CDR2 SYGVKD. Trimming took 8 bases from V and 6 from J; bases not matched to a gene: 14. CDR3 DNA sequence: TGTGCCATCGCCGATCCCGGGACTAGCATGTCCGAGCAGTACTTC. The encoded protein is CAIADPGTSMSEQYF.

There are a few counts of this clone. The rearrangement links TRBV6-4 to TRBJ1-6; D possibly corresponds to TRBD1 (5 bases). Trimming took 3 bases from V and 8 from J, leaving 14 bases between them. CDR1 and CDR2 (germline): MRHNA, SNTAGT. The CDR3 is 15 residues long. This chain's CDR3 is CASSESGGTYSPLHF. The CDR3 DNA reads TGTGCCAGCAGTGAATCCGGGGGAACTTATTCACCCCTCCACTTT.

The chain has TRBV19 and TRBJ1-3, with D perhaps TRBD1 (5 bases). The CDR3 is 17 residues long. V lost 5 bases and J 0 bases, leaving 17 bases between the germline ends. The germline V gene encodes CDR1 LNHDA and CDR2 SQIVND (reference sequence). CDR3 in DNA: TGTGCCAGTAGTCCAAGAGGACATTCGAGCTCTGGAAACACCATATATTTT. It is translated as CASSPRGHSSSGNTIYF.

V is TRBV6-1 and J is TRBJ2-7; D may correspond to TRBD1 or TRBD2 (5 bases each). V shed 3 bases and J shed 4 bases, with 16 bases lying between them. This CDR3 contains 15 residues. Germline CDR1 reads MNHNS; CDR2 reads SASEGT. CDR3 amino acids: CASSEAPGPIYEQYF. CDR3 nucleotides: TGTGCCAGCAGTGAGGCCCCGGGACCGATATACGAGCAGTACTTC.

V gene TRBV10-2 combines with J gene TRBJ2-7, with 10 nucleotides matching TRBD2. V lost 8 bases and J lost 4; bases outside the gene matches: 8. Germline values: CDR1 WSHSY, CDR2 SAAADI. This CDR3 region has 14 residues. Here the CDR3 reads CASRSGRARYEQYF. CDR3 nucleotide sequence: TGCGCCAGCCGAAGCGGGAGGGCGAGGTACGAGCAGTACTTC.

In its sample, this clone was seen once. V gene TRBV3-1 (or the pseudogene TRBV3-2) combines with J gene TRBJ1-6; D is undetermined. V was shortened by 4 bases and J by 7 bases, with 8 bases between the two germline ends. The CDR3 extends over 13 amino acids. The germline CDR1 and CDR2 sequences are LGHDT and YNNKEL (reference sequence). Here the CDR3 reads CASSRGWNSPLHF. CDR3 coding DNA: TGTGCCAGCAGCCGGGGTTGGAATTCACCCCTCCACTTT.

The chain joins TRBV5-1 to TRBJ2-7; 9 positions agree with TRBD2. Germline V CDR1 and CDR2: SGHRS, YFSETQ. V was clipped by 0 bases and J by 5 bases; unmatched bases: 0. The CDR3 totals 13 residues. Here the CDR3 DNA reads TGCGCCAGCAGCTTGGGGACTAGCGACGAGCAGTACTTC. It is translated as CASSLGTSDEQYF.

The chain uses TRBV6-4 and TRBJ2-5, with 15 bases fitting TRBD2. The germline V gene encodes CDR1 MRHNA and CDR2 SNTAGT. Trimming cost V 6 bases and J 5 bases; bases outside gene matches: 13. The CDR3 runs 18 residues. The CDR3 region is CASSRGLAGGPRWETQYF. For the CDR3, the DNA is TGTGCCAGCAGCCGAGGACTAGCGGGAGGGCCTCGGTGGGAGACCCAGTACTTC.

This clone came up once. This rearrangement joins TRBV11-2 to TRBJ2-4, with no clear D. This CDR3 has 14 amino acids. V lost 5 bases, J lost 5 bases, and 13 bases lay in between. The germline gives CDR1 SGHAT, CDR2 FQNNGV. CDR3 DNA: TGTGCCAGCAGCGCCAGCCTCATTGAAAACATTCAGTACTTC. Translating gives CASSASLIENIQYF.

The chain has TRBV2 and TRBJ2-7; no reliable D call. The CDR3 extends over 15 amino acids. Germline CDR1 is SNHLY and CDR2 is FYNNEI. V was cut by 6 bases and J by 1 base, with 16 bases left in between. The CDR3 is CASRPTSSGSYEQYF. The CDR3 DNA reads TGTGCCAGCAGACCGACTTCTTCCGGGTCCTACGAGCAGTACTTC.

CDR3 residues: CATSRQMTGYGNTIYF. For the CDR3, the DNA is TGTGCCACCAGCAGACAAATGACAGGCTACGGAAACACCATATATTTT. The rearrangement joins TRBV15 to TRBJ1-3, with D possibly matching TRBD1 (6 bases). This CDR3 region has 16 residues. V was trimmed by 2 bases and J by 4 bases, leaving 15 bases between them. Germline lookup yields CDR1 LNHNV and CDR2 YYDKDF (reference sequence).

The chain joins TRBV7-9 to TRBJ2-3; 8 bases align to TRBD2. CDR3 length: 17 amino acids. The germline V gene has CDR1 SEHNR and CDR2 FQNEAQ (reference sequence). V was clipped by 5 bases and J by 10 bases; unmatched bases: 20. The CDR3 region is CASSTLMTSARPRPQYF. For the CDR3, the DNA is TGTGCCAGCAGCACCCTAATGACTAGCGCCCGACCCAGACCGCAGTATTTT.

The chain has TRBV7-6 and TRBJ2-5; possibly TRBD1 for D (6 bases). V lost 4 bases and J 2 bases, leaving 17 bases between the germline ends. This CDR3 comprises 16 residues. The germline V gene has CDR1 SGHVS and CDR2 FNYEAQ. Written as DNA, the CDR3 is TGTGCCAGCAGCTCGACGTACCGGGACAAACAAGAGACCCAGTACTTC. The encoded protein is CASSSTYRDKQETQYF.

The rearrangement uses TRBV5-8 and TRBJ2-1; 13 bases match TRBD2. Per the germline V gene, CDR1 is SGHTS and CDR2 is YDEGEE. The CDR3 spans 17 residues. Germline trimming cut 2 bases from V and 6 bases from J; bases unmatched to any gene: 8. The DNA for the CDR3 is TGTGCCAGCAGCTTCCCACTAGCGGGAGGGCCTTCCAATGAGCAGTTCTTC. Amino acids: CASSFPLAGGPSNEQFF.

The chain is built from TRBV10-1 and TRBJ1-1; D is unclear. The CDR3 sequence is 13 residues long. The V and J ends lost 6 bases and 5 bases respectively, with 13 bases between them. Per the germline V gene, CDR1 is WNHNN and CDR2 is SYGVQD (reference sequence). CDR3: CASSQTPGTEAFF. Here the CDR3 DNA reads TGCGCCAGCAGCCAGACACCGGGGACTGAAGCTTTCTTT.

The chain links TRBV7-9 to TRBJ2-7; D perhaps matches TRBD2 (6 bases). This CDR3 spans 13 amino acids. Germline lookup yields CDR1 SEHNR and CDR2 FQNEAQ (reference sequence). Trimming stripped 1 base from V and 13 bases from J, with 17 bases between. The CDR3 loop is CASSLVGAGRIYF. In nucleotides, the CDR3 is TGTGCCAGCAGCTTAGTCGGGGCGGGGAGAATATACTTC.

V usage is TRBV6-1 and J usage is TRBJ1-3; 7 positions match TRBD1. The CDR3 has 16 residues. Germline V gene data show CDR1 as MNHNS and CDR2 as SASEGT. Unmatched junction bases numbered 6, after V lost 0 bases and J lost 4 bases. CDR3 in amino acids: CASSEALWTGGNTIYF. The CDR3 nucleotides read TGTGCCAGCAGTGAAGCGCTCTGGACAGGAGGAAACACCATATATTTT.

For the CDR3, the DNA is TGTGCCAGCAGTTCTCTCCCTAGCGGGAGGGCCGTTGGCGGGGAGCTGTTTTTT. Translated, it gives CASSSLPSGRAVGGELFF. The chain uses TRBV27 and TRBJ2-2; 12 nucleotides line up with TRBD2. This CDR3 is 18 amino acids long. Germline CDR1 is MNHEY and CDR2 is SMNVEV (reference sequence). V lost 4 bases to trimming and J lost 7 bases; unmatched junction nucleotides: 13.

The chain recombines TRBV2 with TRBJ2-7; D may match TRBD1 or TRBD2 (6 bases each). From germline, CDR1 is SNHLY and CDR2 FYNNEI. CDR3 length equals 13 residues. CDR3 nucleotide sequence: TGTGCTGAGGGGGGAAAAGTTGCTTACGAGCAGTACTTC. Protein: CAEGGKVAYEQYF. Full variable domain (rest looked up from reference TRBV2 and TRBJ2-7): EPEVTQTPSHQVTQMGQEVILRCVPISNHLYFYWYRQILGQKVEFLVSFYNNEISEKSEIFDDQFSVERPDGSNFTLKIRSTKLEDSAMYFCAEGGKVAYEQYFGPGTRLTVT.

V and J are TRBV3-1 (or the pseudogene TRBV3-2) and TRBJ1-2; D possibly corresponds to TRBD1 (5 bases). V lost 0 bases and J lost 4, with 9 bases in between. The CDR3 length is 14 residues. Germline V gene lookup returns CDR1 LGHDT and CDR2 YNNKEL (reference sequence). CDR3 sequence reads: CASSQDEQVYGYTF. CDR3 DNA sequence: TGTGCCAGCAGCCAAGATGAACAGGTCTATGGCTACACCTTC.

The chain joins TRBV6-1 to TRBJ1-5, with D hard to call. The germline V gene has CDR1 MNHNS and CDR2 SASEGT. The ends were cut back, 2 bases at V and 5 bases at J, with 16 bases in the middle. CDR3 length: 16 amino acids. CDR3 bases: TGTGCCAGCAGTGAATCTGGGTTCTCCGGGGATCAGCCCCAGCATTTT. Amino acid sequence: CASSESGFSGDQPQHF.

This sequence joins TRBV18 and TRBJ2-3, with TRBD2 identical over 7 bases. Germline-derived CDR1 and CDR2 are KGHSH and LQKENI. J gave up 1 base and V 3 bases, and 4 bases lay outside the gene matches. The CDR3 has 15 residues. CDR3 amino acids: CASSPRAGGTDTQYF. The CDR3 coding sequence is TGTGCCAGCTCACCTCGGGCGGGAGGCACAGATACGCAGTATTTT.

This chain joins TRBV19 and TRBJ1-5, with TRBD1 as a possible D gene (6 bases). The germline CDR1 and CDR2 sequences are LNHDA and SQIVND (reference sequence). Trimming left V 5 bases short and J 4 bases short, with 18 bases between. This CDR3 region has 16 residues. CDR3 sequence: CASSHRVSKPNQPQHF. The CDR3 DNA follows: TGTGCCAGTAGTCACAGGGTTTCCAAGCCTAATCAGCCCCAGCATTTT.

The gene calls are TRBV27 and TRBJ2-7; D gene uncertain. Germline loops: CDR1 MNHEY, CDR2 SMNVEV (reference sequence). There are 16 residues in the CDR3. V lost 0 bases and J 5 bases, leaving 17 bases between the germline ends. The CDR3 sequence: CASSLSRRHIVDEQYF. CDR3 coding DNA: TGTGCCAGCAGTTTATCTAGACGCCACATTGTGGACGAGCAGTACTTC.